This T cell receptor beta chain is drawn from a study of blood T cell repertoires in COVID-19. Study in general: The United States, Italy and Spain were the sources of the acute and convalescent COVID-19 samples.

Germline assignment: CDR1 MNHEY and CDR2 SMNVEV (reference sequence). The V and J ends lost 0 bases and 6 bases, in that order; junction bases with no gene match: 5. CDR3 length: 15 amino acids. Study processing details: Amplified reference gene primers provided the basis for estimating nucleated cell counts. Clones were sequenced by immunoSEQ multiplex PCR, and TCRdb holds only the in-frame ones, with some missing. V, J and clone size reflect that table, while D and trimming were determined from the DNA. Of a few hundred thousand clones listed, 86% are singletons. This receptor was identified in an older man with acute or convalescent COVID-19. Input material: peripheral blood. V usage is TRBV27 and J usage is TRBJ2-3; 8 nucleotides align to TRBD1. In DNA form, the CDR3 reads TGTGCCAGCAGTTTATCGGGACGACAGGGGGATACGCAGTATTTT. This gives the protein CASSLSGRQGDTQYF.